The T cell receptor (beta chain) under discussion was sequenced for a study of Ad26.COV2.S vaccination and SARS-CoV-2 variants. At the level of the study: The Ad26.COV2.S arm of the COV1001 trial was where the donor was placed. Participants got Ad26.COV2.S intramuscularly, once or twice 56 days apart.

Measured with immunoSEQ multiplex PCR; TCRdb has only the in-frame clones, and not every one. The repertoire consists of a few hundred thousand clones, with about nine tenths occurring once and the leading ten covering roughly 4.3%. Trimming cost V 5 bases and J 0 bases; bases outside gene matches: 7. Germline V lookup: CDR1 KGHDR, CDR2 SFDVKD. The CDR3 contains 16 residues. Regarding the study as a whole: People given the vaccine had a wider spike-specific TCR breadth than placebo recipients did.

Treatment described: some 20 received Ad26.COV2.S at low or high dose, single or two shots; about 5 received placebo; per-sample allocation not given. It was on day 63 after the first vaccine or placebo injection that samples were taken. Recruitment in Boston yielded a donor of adult age, 18-55 years. As for this clone: Its target is not known.

The rearrangement links TRBV24-1 to TRBJ2-7; 9 bases agree with TRBD2. This clonotype was sampled from a person aged 18 to 65 who received the Ad26.COV2.S COVID-19 vaccine or a placebo. This sample comprised peripheral blood, obtained in a trial of Ad26.COV2.S vaccine versus placebo. The CDR3 DNA reads TGTGCCACCAGTGGGAGAGGTAGCGGGGGCTCCTACGAGCAGTACTTC. Its protein is CATSGRGSGGSYEQYF.